Below, 9 T cell receptor beta chains from the same sample are listed, as sequenced in a study of blood T cell repertoires in COVID-19. The table came from immunoSEQ multiplex PCR; TCRdb's copy has only in-frame clones and leaves some out. The sample lists a few hundred thousand clones; about 90% were seen once. The sample taken for sequencing was peripheral blood. Receptor source: a woman in her 70s with COVID-19, enrolled during active disease.

This chain links TRBV10-3 with TRBJ2-7; D is perhaps TRBD1 (6 bases). V was clipped by 3 bases and J by 7 bases, with 13 bases between them. Germline CDR1 is ENHRY and CDR2 is SYGVKD. The CDR3 loop spans 13 amino acids. CDR3 in amino acids: CAISEQGEGEQYF. The CDR3 coding sequence is TGTGCCATCAGTGAACAGGGTGAAGGTGAGCAGTACTTC.

As DNA, the CDR3 is TGCGCCAGCAGCGGGCAGGCCCCCACCGGGGAGCTGTTTTTT. Translating it yields CASSGQAPTGELFF. The chain employs TRBV5-1 and TRBJ2-2; D ambiguous. The CDR3 runs to 14 residues. Between the trimmed V and J ends, which lost 4 bases and 4 bases, there was a span of 11 bases. Germline V gives CDR1 SGHRS, CDR2 YFSETQ.

Worth noting for this clone: It is unclear where the CDR3 begins or ends on the DNA, so no DNA is shown, and the CDR3 is as TCRdb lists it. This rearrangement joins TRBV28 to TRBJ1-2. Counting both end residues, the CDR3 totals 13 amino acids. Germline V gene lookup returns CDR1 MDHEN and CDR2 SYDVKM. CDR3 loop: CASSSSEGLGYTF.

The chain uses TRBV19 and TRBJ1-1; no clear D gene. Per the germline V gene, CDR1 is LNHDA and CDR2 is SQIVND (reference sequence). CDR3 length: 14 amino acids. V lost 3 bases and J 10 bases, leaving 18 bases between the germline ends. The CDR3 DNA sequence: TGTGCCAGTAGTATCGAAACCGGGCCCGGAGGAGCTTTCTTT. Its protein product is CASSIETGPGGAFF.

The rearrangement links TRBV2 to TRBJ2-1, with 10 nucleotides matching TRBD2. The V and J ends lost 5 bases and 0 bases, in that order; junction bases with no gene match: 7. Germline V gene sequence: CDR1 SNHLY, CDR2 FYNNEI. CDR3 length: 17 amino acids. The CDR3 loop is CASSSPASGSSYNEQFF. The CDR3 DNA follows: TGTGCCAGCAGTTCTCCGGCTAGCGGGAGCTCCTACAATGAGCAGTTCTTC.

The V call is TRBV28, the J call TRBJ1-5; no clear D gene. The germline V gene has CDR1 MDHEN and CDR2 SYDVKM. The V end was cut by 8 bases, the J end by 5 bases, with 13 bases between. The CDR3 contains 13 residues. The CDR3 nucleotides are TGTGCCAGCTGCTCCGGGATCGATCAGCCCCAGCATTTT. Translation gives CASCSGIDQPQHF.

This sequence joins TRBV10-3 and TRBJ2-3; D gene uncertain. Per germline, CDR1 ENHRY and CDR2 SYGVKD. This CDR3 comprises 14 residues. The V gene lost 4 bases and the J gene lost 2 bases, with 10 bases spanning the gap. CDR3 nucleotides: TGTGCCATCAGTGGGGCAGATTTCACAGATACGCAGTATTTT. Translating gives CAISGADFTDTQYF.

The V gene is TRBV15, the J gene TRBJ2-1; a possible D gene is TRBD1 (6 bases). This CDR3 is 15 amino acids long. Germline values: CDR1 LNHNV, CDR2 YYDKDF (reference sequence). V shed 4 bases and J shed 3 bases, with 13 bases lying between them. CDR3 amino acids: CATSIDRMVYNEQFF. CDR3 DNA: TGTGCCACCAGCATAGACAGGATGGTCTACAATGAGCAGTTCTTC. Full variable domain (outside the CDR3, taken from reference TRBV15 and TRBJ2-1): DAMVIQNPRYQVTQFGKPVTLSCSQTLNHNVMYWYQQKSSQAPKLLFHYYDKDFNNEADTPDNFQSRRPNTSFCFLDIRSPGLGDTAMYLCATSIDRMVYNEQFFGPGTRLTVL.

This chain links TRBV19 with TRBJ1-2; possible D gene TRBD1, 5 bases. The CDR3 totals 14 residues. The V end lost 6 bases, the J end lost 3 bases, and 14 bases lay between the germline ends. Germline V gene data show CDR1 as LNHDA and CDR2 as SQIVND (reference sequence). The CDR3 here is CASRDPGGDYGYTF. CDR3 bases: TGTGCCAGTAGGGATCCGGGAGGGGACTATGGCTACACCTTC.